This T cell receptor beta chain was identified in a study of shared clonotypes between healthy human individuals. The ends were cut back, 2 bases at V and 3 bases at J, with 7 bases in the middle. CDR1 GTSNPN and CDR2 SVGIG come from the germline V gene (reference sequence). The CDR3 covers 13 residues. All participating donors were Caucasian adults from Nashville, Tennessee. CD4+ cells were split into CD45RA+ naive and CD45RA-negative memory subsets. In the sorted-subset replicate PCRs, about 200 ng DNA, 25,000 to 35,000 T cell genomes, was used. TCRdb's table, derived via immunoSEQ multiplex PCR, lists solely in-frame clones and lacks some. The table has under 2,500,000 clones, 95% seen once.

Source material: naive CD4+ T cells sorted from blood. Subset indicated: CD45RA+ positively selected. V is TRBV30 and J is TRBJ1-4, with a tentative D call TRBD1 (5 bases). The sequence was obtained from a man younger than 35 in good health. The chain's CDR3 is CAWSLRANEKLFF. DNA for the CDR3: TGTGCCTGGAGTCTCAGGGCTAATGAAAAACTGTTTTTT.